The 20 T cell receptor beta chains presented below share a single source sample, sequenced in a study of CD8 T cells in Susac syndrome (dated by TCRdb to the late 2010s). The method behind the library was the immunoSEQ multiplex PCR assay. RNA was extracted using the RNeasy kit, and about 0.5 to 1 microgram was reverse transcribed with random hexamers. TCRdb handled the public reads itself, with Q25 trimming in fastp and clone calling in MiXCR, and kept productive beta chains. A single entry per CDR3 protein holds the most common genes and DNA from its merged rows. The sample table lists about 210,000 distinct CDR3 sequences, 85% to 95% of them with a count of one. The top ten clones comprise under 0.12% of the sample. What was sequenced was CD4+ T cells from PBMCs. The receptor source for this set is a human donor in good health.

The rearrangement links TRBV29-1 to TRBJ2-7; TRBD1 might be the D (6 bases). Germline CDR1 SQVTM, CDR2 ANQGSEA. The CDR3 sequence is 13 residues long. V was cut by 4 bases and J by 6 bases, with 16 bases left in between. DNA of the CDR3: TGCAGCGTTGCCCTACGGGACATCTCCGAGCAGTACGTC. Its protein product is CSVALRDISEQYV.

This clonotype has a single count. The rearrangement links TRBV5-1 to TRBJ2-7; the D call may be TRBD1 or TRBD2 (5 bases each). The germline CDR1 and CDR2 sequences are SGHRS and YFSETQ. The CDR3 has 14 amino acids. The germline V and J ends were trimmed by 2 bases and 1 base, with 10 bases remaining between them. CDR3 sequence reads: CASSLTGHSYEQYF. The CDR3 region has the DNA TGCGCCAGCAGCTTAACGGGGCATTCCTACGAGCAGTACTTC.

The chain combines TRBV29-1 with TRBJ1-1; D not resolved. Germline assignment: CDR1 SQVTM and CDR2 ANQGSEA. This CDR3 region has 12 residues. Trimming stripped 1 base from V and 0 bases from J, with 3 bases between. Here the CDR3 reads CSVEVMNTEAFF. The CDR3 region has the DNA TGCAGCGTTGAAGTCATGAACACTGAAGCTTTCTTT.

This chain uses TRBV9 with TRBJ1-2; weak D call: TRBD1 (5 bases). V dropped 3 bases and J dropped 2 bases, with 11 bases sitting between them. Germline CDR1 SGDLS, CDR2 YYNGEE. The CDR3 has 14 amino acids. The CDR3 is CASSARGDNYGYTF. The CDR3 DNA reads TGTGCCAGCAGCGCGAGGGGTGACAACTATGGCTACACCTTC.

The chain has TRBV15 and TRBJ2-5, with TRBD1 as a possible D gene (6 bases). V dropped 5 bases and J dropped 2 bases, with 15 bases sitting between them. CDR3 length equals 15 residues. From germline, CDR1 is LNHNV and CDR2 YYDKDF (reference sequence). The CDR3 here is CATSVFGTKQETQYF. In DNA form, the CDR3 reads TGTGCCACCAGCGTCTTCGGGACAAAACAAGAGACCCAGTACTTC.

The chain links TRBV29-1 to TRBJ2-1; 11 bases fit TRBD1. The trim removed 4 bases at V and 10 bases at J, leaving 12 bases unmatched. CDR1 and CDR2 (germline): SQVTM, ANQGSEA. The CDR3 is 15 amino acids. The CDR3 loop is CSVAGGQGVPGEQFF. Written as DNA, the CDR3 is TGCAGCGTTGCGGGGGGACAGGGGGTACCTGGGGAGCAGTTCTTC.

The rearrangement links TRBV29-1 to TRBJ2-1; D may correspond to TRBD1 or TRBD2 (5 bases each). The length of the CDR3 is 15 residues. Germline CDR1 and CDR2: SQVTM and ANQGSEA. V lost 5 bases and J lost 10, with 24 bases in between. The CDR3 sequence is CSVFVSGTPGWEQFF. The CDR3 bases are TGCAGCGTTTTTGTGTCGGGGACCCCGGGGTGGGAGCAGTTCTTC.

The CDR3 DNA follows: TGTGCCAGCAGCCAAGGGACAGGGGGGTGGGAGACCCAGTACTTC. Its translation is CASSQGTGGWETQYF. The chain is built from TRBV3-1 and TRBJ2-5, with TRBD1 identical over 10 bases. The CDR3 runs 15 residues. From germline, CDR1 is LGHDT and CDR2 YNNKEL (reference sequence). V dropped 1 base and J dropped 5; count of bases not matched to a gene: 4.

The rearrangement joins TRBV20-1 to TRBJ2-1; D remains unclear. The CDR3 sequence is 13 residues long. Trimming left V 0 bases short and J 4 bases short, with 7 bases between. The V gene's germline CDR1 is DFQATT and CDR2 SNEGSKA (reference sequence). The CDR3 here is CSARETLYNEQFF. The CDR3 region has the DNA TGCAGTGCTAGAGAAACCCTGTACAATGAGCAGTTCTTC.

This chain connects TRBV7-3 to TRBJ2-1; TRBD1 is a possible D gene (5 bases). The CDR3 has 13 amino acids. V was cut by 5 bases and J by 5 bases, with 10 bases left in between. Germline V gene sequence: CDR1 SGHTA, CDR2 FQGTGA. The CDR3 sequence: CASSLGPDNEQFF. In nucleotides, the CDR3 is TGTGCCAGCAGCCTGGGGCCCGACAATGAGCAGTTCTTC.

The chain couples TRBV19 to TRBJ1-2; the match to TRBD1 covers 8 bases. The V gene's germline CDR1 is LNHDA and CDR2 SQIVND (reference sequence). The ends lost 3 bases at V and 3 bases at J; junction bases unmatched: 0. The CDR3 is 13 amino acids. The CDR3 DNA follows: TGTGCCAGTAGTATGGACAGGGACTATGGCTACACCTTC. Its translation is CASSMDRDYGYTF.

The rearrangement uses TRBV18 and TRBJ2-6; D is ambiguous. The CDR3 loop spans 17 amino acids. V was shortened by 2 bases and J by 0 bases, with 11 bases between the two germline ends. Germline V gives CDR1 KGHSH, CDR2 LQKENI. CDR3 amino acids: CASSPSGVASGANVLTF. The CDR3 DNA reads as TGTGCCAGCTCACCATCAGGAGTTGCCTCTGGGGCCAACGTCCTGACTTTC. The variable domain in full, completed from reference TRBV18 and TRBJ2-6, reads NAGVMQNPRHLVRRRGQEARLRCSPMKGHSHVYWYRQLPEEGLKFMVYLQKENIIDESGMPKERFSAEFPKEGPSILRIQQVVRGDSAAYFCASSPSGVASGANVLTFGAGSRLTVL.

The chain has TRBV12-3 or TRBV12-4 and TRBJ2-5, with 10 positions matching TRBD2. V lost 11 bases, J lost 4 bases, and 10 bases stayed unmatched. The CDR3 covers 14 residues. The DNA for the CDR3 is TGTGCCGGGAGGGAGCGGGGGGGCCTAGAGACCCAGTACTTC. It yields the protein CAGRERGGLETQYF.

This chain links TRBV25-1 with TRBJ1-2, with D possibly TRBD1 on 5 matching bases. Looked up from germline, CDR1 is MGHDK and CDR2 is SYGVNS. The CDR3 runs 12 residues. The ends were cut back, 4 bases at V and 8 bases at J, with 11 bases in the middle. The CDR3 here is CASSVWGGGYTF. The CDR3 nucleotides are TGTGCCAGCAGTGTATGGGGCGGAGGCTACACCTTC.

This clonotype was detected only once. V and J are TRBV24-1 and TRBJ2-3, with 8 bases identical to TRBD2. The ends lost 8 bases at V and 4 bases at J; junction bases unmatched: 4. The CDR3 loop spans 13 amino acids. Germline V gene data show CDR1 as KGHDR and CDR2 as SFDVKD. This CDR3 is CATMAGGADTQYF. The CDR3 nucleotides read TGTGCCACCATGGCGGGGGGCGCAGATACGCAGTATTTT.

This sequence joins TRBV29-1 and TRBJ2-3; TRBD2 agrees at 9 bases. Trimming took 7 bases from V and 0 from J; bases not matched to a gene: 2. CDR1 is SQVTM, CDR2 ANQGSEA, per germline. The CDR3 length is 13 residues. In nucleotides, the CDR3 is TGCAGCGGCGGGACTAGCAGCACAGATACGCAGTATTTT. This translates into CSGGTSSTDTQYF.

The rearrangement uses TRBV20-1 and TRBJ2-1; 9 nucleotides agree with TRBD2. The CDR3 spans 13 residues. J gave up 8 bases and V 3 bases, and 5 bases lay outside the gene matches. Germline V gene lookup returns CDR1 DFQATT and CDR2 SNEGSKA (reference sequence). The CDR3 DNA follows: TGCAGTGCTAGGCCTAGCGGGGACGATGAGCAGTTCTTC. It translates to CSARPSGDDEQFF.

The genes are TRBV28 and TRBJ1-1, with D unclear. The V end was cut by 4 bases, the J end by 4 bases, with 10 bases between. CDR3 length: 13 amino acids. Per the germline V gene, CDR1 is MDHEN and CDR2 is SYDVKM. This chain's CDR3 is CASSSRAGTEAFF. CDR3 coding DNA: TGTGCCAGCAGTTCAAGGGCAGGCACTGAAGCTTTCTTT.

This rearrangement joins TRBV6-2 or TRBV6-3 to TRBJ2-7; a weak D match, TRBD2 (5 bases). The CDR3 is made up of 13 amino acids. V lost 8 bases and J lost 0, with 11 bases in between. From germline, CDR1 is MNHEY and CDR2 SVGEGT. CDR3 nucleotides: TGTGCCAGCCTTCCGGGGAGCTCCTACGAGCAGTACTTC. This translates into CASLPGSSYEQYF.

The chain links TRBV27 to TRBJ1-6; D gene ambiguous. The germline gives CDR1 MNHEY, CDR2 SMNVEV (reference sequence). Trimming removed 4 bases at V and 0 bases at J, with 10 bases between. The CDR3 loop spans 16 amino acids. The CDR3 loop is CASSSPRSSYNSPLHF. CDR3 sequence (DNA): TGTGCCAGCAGTTCGCCGAGGAGCTCCTATAATTCACCCCTCCACTTT.